Each of the 20 T cell receptor beta chains below was sequenced from the same sample in a study of cytomegalovirus exposure and HLA in healthy donors. Primers included in the PCR were 60 Vbeta and 13 Jbeta primers. Some clones are missing from TCRdb's copy, which holds only in-frame ones; the method was immunoSEQ multiplex PCR. Of approximately 83,000 clones detected, more than 70% appear once; the ten largest clones hold over 2%. The material sequenced was PBMCs. These receptors all come from a man aged 18 to 35 in good health and CMV-seronegative.

This chain connects TRBV19 to TRBJ2-1; D is undetermined. Germline lookup yields CDR1 LNHDA and CDR2 SQIVND (reference sequence). Trimming cost V 2 bases and J 4 bases, with 6 bases left between them. There are 13 residues in the CDR3. CDR3 region: CASSISSYNEQFF. In nucleotides, the CDR3 is TGTGCCAGTAGTATATCGAGTTACAATGAGCAGTTCTTC.

The chain couples TRBV7-9 to TRBJ1-5; TRBD1 matches 9 bases. The CDR3 is 15 amino acids. Trimming cost V 5 bases and J 4 bases; bases outside gene matches: 6. The germline CDR1 and CDR2 sequences are SEHNR and FQNEAQ (reference sequence). Written as DNA, the CDR3 is TGTGCCAGCAGCCCACAGGGGGCAGGAAATCAGCCCCAGCATTTT. The encoded protein is CASSPQGAGNQPQHF.

Only a few counts were recorded for this clone. This chain connects TRBV11-1 to TRBJ1-2, with D maybe TRBD1 (6 bases). Trimming took off 5 bases at V and 4 bases at J, with 11 bases between the two ends. Germline CDR1 SGHAT, CDR2 FQDESV (reference sequence). The CDR3 runs 13 residues. The CDR3 DNA reads as TGTGCCAGCAGCCCTCGGACAGCCTATGGCTACACCTTC. It is translated as CASSPRTAYGYTF.

This clone was seen more than once but under ten times. The chain employs TRBV5-7 and TRBJ2-7, with a possible D match to TRBD1 (5 bases). TRBV5-7 counts as an open reading frame of uncertain function. This CDR3 contains 15 residues. Trimming took 0 bases from V and 2 from J, leaving 12 bases between them. CDR3 loop: CASSLVRVFTYEQYF. The CDR3 DNA sequence: TGTGCCAGCAGCTTGGTCAGGGTCTTCACCTACGAGCAGTACTTC.

The rearrangement links TRBV7-3 to TRBJ2-3, with a tentative D call TRBD1 (5 bases). The CDR3 is 16 amino acids. The V end lost 5 bases, the J end lost 3 bases, and 18 bases lay between the germline ends. Germline CDR1 is SGHTA and CDR2 is FQGTGA. CDR3 sequence: CASSPRVRQGTDTQYF. DNA of the CDR3: TGTGCCAGCAGCCCCAGGGTGAGGCAGGGTACAGATACGCAGTATTTT.

As regards this clone: A junction end diverges from the germline sequence, so it may reflect a read error. J is TRBJ1-3 and V is TRBV13, with no clear D. The germline CDR1 and CDR2 sequences are PRHDT and FYEKMQ (reference sequence). The CDR3 spans 11 residues. The CDR3 protein is CASSLERSLSF. The CDR3 DNA reads TGTGCCAGCAGCTTAGAGAGGTCCCTCTCATTT.

This chain uses TRBV27 with TRBJ1-6; D possibly corresponds to TRBD1 (5 bases). V shed 2 bases and J shed 4 bases, with 12 bases lying between them. The CDR3 spans 16 residues. Germline V CDR1 and CDR2: MNHEY, SMNVEV (reference sequence). The CDR3 spells CASSLRAGSYNSPLHF. The CDR3 region has the DNA TGTGCCAGCAGTTTAAGGGCAGGGTCTTATAATTCACCCCTCCACTTT.

With regard to this clone: Germline is not matched at one junction end, which may reflect a read error. The genes are TRBV7-9 and TRBJ2-2, with D tentatively TRBD2 (7 bases). Germline V gene sequence: CDR1 SEHNR, CDR2 FQNEAQ (reference sequence). The CDR3 has 17 residues. CDR3 loop: CSSSRGALPSSGGELFF. The CDR3 DNA reads TGTTCCAGCAGCCGGGGGGCGTTACCTTCGTCGGGCGGGGAGCTGTTTTTT.

This clone was seen a handful of times. The chain carries TRBV6-5 and TRBJ1-1, with D possibly TRBD1 on 5 matching bases. The CDR3 has 13 amino acids. CDR1 is MNHEY and CDR2 is SVGAGI in the germline V gene. Trimming took off 1 base at V and 4 bases at J, with 7 bases between the two ends. This chain's CDR3 is CASSYLGGTEAFF. DNA for the CDR3: TGTGCCAGCAGTTACTTGGGGGGCACTGAAGCTTTCTTT.

This clone has only a few counts. The chain recombines TRBV6-6 with TRBJ2-3; tentatively, D is TRBD1 (6 bases). The germline V and J ends were trimmed by 7 bases and 3 bases, with 17 bases remaining between them. The V gene's germline CDR1 is MNHNY and CDR2 SVGAGI (reference sequence). CDR3 length: 15 amino acids. In nucleotides, the CDR3 is TGTGCCAGCAACCCGAGCAGGGGCTATACAGATACGCAGTATTTT. This gives the protein CASNPSRGYTDTQYF.

This chain links TRBV5-1 with TRBJ1-6; D gene uncertain. The CDR3 extends over 16 amino acids. Germline CDR1 and CDR2: SGHRS and YFSETQ. The germline V and J ends were trimmed by 0 bases and 0 bases, with 7 bases remaining between them. The CDR3 sequence is CASSLAGSSYNSPLHF. DNA of the CDR3: TGCGCCAGCAGCTTGGCCGGGAGCTCCTATAATTCACCCCTCCACTTT.

This clone was counted only a few times. The genes are TRBV2 and TRBJ2-1; D ambiguous. Per the germline V gene, CDR1 is SNHLY and CDR2 is FYNNEI. The CDR3 sequence is 12 residues long. Deletions cut 6 bases from V and 9 bases from J, with 12 bases between. CDR3 DNA: TGTGCCAGCAGCCAACAGACGACTGAGCAGTTCTTC. Residues: CASSQQTTEQFF.

This chain links TRBV5-1 with TRBJ2-7, with D possibly TRBD2 on 7 matching bases. The V end lost 5 bases, the J end lost 3 bases, and 21 bases lay between the germline ends. The CDR3 runs to 16 residues. Germline V gives CDR1 SGHRS, CDR2 YFSETQ. CDR3 loop: CASRSGGGGNFYEQYF. The DNA for the CDR3 is TGCGCCAGCAGATCGGGAGGAGGGGGGAACTTCTACGAGCAGTACTTC. The variable domain in full, with the rest retrieved from reference TRBV5-1 and TRBJ2-7, is KAGVTQTPRYLIKTRGQQVTLSCSPISGHRSVSWYQQTPGQGLQFLFEYFSETQRNKGNFPGRFSGRQFSNSRSEMNVSTLELGDSALYLCASRSGGGGNFYEQYFGPGTRLTVT.

V and J are TRBV4-2 and TRBJ2-7; D is possibly TRBD1 (6 bases). The germline V gene encodes CDR1 LGHNA and CDR2 YNFKEQ. This CDR3 is built from 14 residues. V was cut by 4 bases and J by 2 bases, with 12 bases left in between. The CDR3: CASSRTESPYEQYF. CDR3 sequence (DNA): TGTGCCAGCAGCCGGACAGAGAGCCCCTACGAGCAGTACTTC.

The genes are TRBV9 and TRBJ2-2; D is ambiguous. The CDR3 sequence is 16 residues long. V lost 0 bases to trimming and J lost 0 bases, with 9 bases between them. CDR1 is SGDLS, CDR2 YYNGEE, per germline. The CDR3 DNA reads TGTGCCAGCAGCGTAGATCCTCCCCCGAACACCGGGGAGCTGTTTTTT. It is translated as CASSVDPPPNTGELFF.

The chain links TRBV6-4 to TRBJ2-1, with TRBD2 matching 12 bases. This CDR3 has 14 amino acids. Germline lookup yields CDR1 MRHNA and CDR2 SNTAGT. The V segment lost 0 bases and the J segment 16 bases; nucleotides outside the gene matches: 7. CDR3 residues: CASSDSPLAGGQFF. In nucleotides, the CDR3 is TGTGCCAGCAGTGACTCTCCGCTAGCGGGGGGGCAATTCTTC.

The gene calls are TRBV9 and TRBJ1-1, with D unresolved. CDR1 and CDR2 (germline): SGDLS, YYNGEE. The germline V and J ends were trimmed by 0 bases and 0 bases, with 9 bases remaining between them. The CDR3 extends over 15 amino acids. The CDR3 loop reads CASSVGERMNTEAFF. The CDR3 nucleotides read TGTGCCAGCAGCGTAGGGGAGCGGATGAACACTGAAGCTTTCTTT.

The chain recombines TRBV7-2 with TRBJ2-5, with a weak D call TRBD2 (6 bases). Germline V CDR1 and CDR2: SGHTA, FQGNSA. V was trimmed by 5 bases and J by 0 bases, leaving 13 bases between them. The CDR3 contains 15 residues. In DNA, the CDR3 is TGTGCCAGCAGCCTGACTAGTGGGTACCAAGAGACCCAGTACTTC. This sequence encodes CASSLTSGYQETQYF.

This chain links TRBV9 with TRBJ1-1; D gene unclear. Germline loops: CDR1 SGDLS, CDR2 YYNGEE. CDR3 length: 14 residues. V lost 0 bases, J lost 1 base, and 7 bases lay in between. CDR3 bases: TGTGCCAGCAGCGTAGTGGCAGAGAACACTGAAGCTTTCTTT. Its translation is CASSVVAENTEAFF.

This rearrangement joins TRBV4-1 to TRBJ1-2; tentative D call: TRBD1 (5 bases). Trimming stripped 0 bases from V and 3 bases from J, with 8 bases between. The CDR3 covers 14 residues. In germline, CDR1 is MGHRA, CDR2 YSYEKL. CDR3 nucleotide sequence: TGCGCCAGCAGCCAAGATCCAGGGTACTATGGCTACACCTTC. Translated, it gives CASSQDPGYYGYTF.